Presented here are 2 T cell receptor beta chains from one specimen sequenced in a study of radiation and T cells in renal cell carcinoma. Assay used: immunoSEQ multiplex PCR; TCRdb lists only in-frame clones, some missing. In the table there are about 150,000 clones, approximately 86% of which are singletons. This sample's time point: blood 2 weeks post-SBRT. Treatment defined: 15 Gy SBRT to primary tumor, nephrectomy 4 weeks later. Sequenced material: blood, taken from a patient whose treatment included radiotherapy and nephrectomy. The receptors here all came from a woman between 45 and 60 years old with renal cell carcinoma.

This sequence joins TRBV6-1 and TRBJ2-2; TRBD2 matches at 9 bases. Germline CDR1 and CDR2: MNHNS and SASEGT. The V gene end was trimmed by 4 bases and the J gene end by 2 bases; junction bases not matched to a gene: 11. CDR3 length: 18 residues. Written as DNA, the CDR3 is TGTGCCAGCAGTGCGCCTTTGCGGGGGGGCCCTAACACCGGGGAGCTGTTTTTT. This encodes CASSAPLRGGPNTGELFF.

V and J are TRBV7-2 and TRBJ2-3; TRBD1 matches at 9 bases. V gave up 4 bases and J gave up 8 bases; unmatched junction bases: 4. The CDR3 is 13 residues long. Germline CDR1 and CDR2: SGHTA and FQGNSA. This CDR3 is CASSSDRGGTQYF. The CDR3 DNA sequence: TGTGCCAGCAGCTCAGACAGGGGGGGTACGCAGTATTTT.